This T cell receptor (beta chain) was recorded in a study of post-analysis software for immune sequencing data. Study overall: Multiple sclerosis in the patients followed relapsing-remitting, secondary progressive and progressive-relapsing courses.

Study-wide points: Pronounced co-clustering by F measure was evident among identically batched samples. People with multiple sclerosis had a significantly lower normalized Chao1 diversity than controls did. Relative to controls, patients had about 5 TRBV segments at higher frequency, with TRBV5-6, TRBV5-1 and TRBV20-1 among these.

Trimming removed 6 bases from V and 1 base from J; junction bases left unmatched: 5. This CDR3 region has 14 residues. Germline V gene sequence: CDR1 SGDLS, CDR2 YYNGEE. Each TCR beta cDNA library carried unique molecular identifiers. The yield from approximately 1 to 10 million T cells was some 500,000 cDNA molecules in total. TCRdb redid the calling of the PCR reads with MiXCR, one entry per CDR3 protein. This table holds around 710,000 distinct CDR3 sequences, 46% found once. In the case of this clonotype: Its antigen remains unidentified.

The specimen sequenced was blood. The sequence derives from a girl between 5 and 17 years old with multiple sclerosis. This chain uses TRBV9 with TRBJ2-5; 8 bases agree with TRBD2. CDR3 coding DNA: TGTGCCAGCACCCGGAGCGGGGGCCAAGAGACCCAGTACTTC. Amino acid sequence: CASTRSGGQETQYF.